A single sample gave rise to the 32 T cell receptor beta chains below, sequenced in a study of human thymus T cells. Sequencing used immunoSEQ multiplex PCR; TCRdb keeps in-frame clones, though not all of them. The sample consists of 46,000 or so clones, approximately 95% of them appearing once. Input material: blood. The source is a girl younger than two with a congenital heart defect but otherwise immunologically healthy.

This sequence joins TRBV7-9 and TRBJ2-2, with 9 nucleotides matching TRBD2. V trimming: 1 base; J trimming: 7 bases; junction bases outside the gene matches: 4. The CDR3 has 15 amino acids. The germline gives CDR1 SEHNR, CDR2 FQNEAQ (reference sequence). The CDR3 loop is CASSLGSGSHGELFF. The CDR3 DNA is TGTGCCAGCAGCTTAGGTAGCGGGAGCCACGGGGAGCTGTTTTTT.

This clone was seen only once. The chain couples TRBV7-2 to TRBJ2-1; tentatively, D is TRBD1 (5 bases). Looked up from germline, CDR1 is SGHTA and CDR2 is FQGNSA. The CDR3 covers 14 residues. Between the trimmed V and J ends, which lost 1 base and 7 bases, there was a span of 11 bases. Here the CDR3 DNA reads TGTGCCAGCAGCTTAGTGCAGGGTAGGAATGAGCAGTTCTTC. The encoded protein is CASSLVQGRNEQFF. Together with reference TRBV7-2 and TRBJ2-1, the CDR3 gives the full variable domain: GAGVSQSPSNKVTEKGKDVELRCDPISGHTALYWYRQSLGQGLEFLIYFQGNSAPDKSGLPSDRFSAERTGGSVSTLTIQRTQQEDSAVYLCASSLVQGRNEQFFGPGTRLTVL.

J is TRBJ1-2 and V is TRBV7-2; 9 bases match TRBD1. V lost 5 bases and J lost 4; bases outside the gene matches: 5. CDR3 length: 14 amino acids. Germline values: CDR1 SGHTA, CDR2 FQGNSA. CDR3: CASSPGTGIYGYTF. The CDR3, as DNA: TGTGCCAGCAGCCCCGGGACAGGGATCTATGGCTACACCTTC.

The chain uses TRBV4-1 and TRBJ2-1; D gene ambiguous. This CDR3 is 16 amino acids long. From germline, CDR1 is MGHRA and CDR2 YSYEKL. The V and J ends lost 1 base and 4 bases respectively, with 14 bases between them. The CDR3 is CASSQGLVLGYNEQFF. DNA for the CDR3: TGCGCCAGCAGCCAAGGGCTCGTCCTAGGGTACAATGAGCAGTTCTTC.

The genes are TRBV18 and TRBJ1-1; D possibly corresponds to TRBD1 (5 bases). Trimming took off 5 bases at V and 4 bases at J, with 20 bases between the two ends. Germline V CDR1 and CDR2: KGHSH, LQKENI. The CDR3 sequence is 16 residues long. CDR3 loop: CASSYTSPGGSTEAFF. In nucleotides, the CDR3 is TGTGCCAGCTCATATACTTCCCCGGGGGGAAGCACTGAAGCTTTCTTT.

The rearrangement joins TRBV14 to TRBJ2-3, with TRBD2 as a possible D gene (5 bases). Germline V gene sequence: CDR1 SGHDN, CDR2 FVKESK. This CDR3 comprises 14 residues. V gave up 4 bases and J gave up 2 bases, with 10 bases separating them. For the CDR3, the DNA is TGTGCCAGCAGCCCCTGGAGGTCCACAGATACGCAGTATTTT. Residues: CASSPWRSTDTQYF.

This rearrangement joins TRBV27 to TRBJ1-1, with 9 bases aligning to TRBD1. This CDR3 comprises 14 residues. V gave up 5 bases and J gave up 10 bases; unmatched junction bases: 11. CDR1 and CDR2 (germline): MNHEY, SMNVEV (reference sequence). The CDR3 protein is CASSIVPGQGRAFF. As DNA, the CDR3 is TGTGCCAGCAGTATCGTCCCGGGACAGGGTCGAGCTTTCTTT.

The genes are TRBV2 and TRBJ2-7, with 7 bases matching TRBD1. V was clipped by 6 bases and J by 2 bases; unmatched bases: 10. CDR1 and CDR2 (germline): SNHLY, FYNNEI. The CDR3 is 15 amino acids. DNA for the CDR3: TGTGCCAGCAGCAGCAACAGGGGTGGGACCTACGAGCAGTACTTC. The encoded protein is CASSSNRGGTYEQYF. Complete variable domain (other parts from reference TRBV2 and TRBJ2-7): EPEVTQTPSHQVTQMGQEVILRCVPISNHLYFYWYRQILGQKVEFLVSFYNNEISEKSEIFDDQFSVERPDGSNFTLKIRSTKLEDSAMYFCASSSNRGGTYEQYFGPGTRLTVT.

This clone was counted a single time. This chain joins TRBV27 and TRBJ2-3; TRBD2 agrees at 10 bases. Germline lookup yields CDR1 MNHEY and CDR2 SMNVEV (reference sequence). This CDR3 has 18 amino acids. With 7 bases clipped from V and 2 bases from J, the junction kept 15 bases outside the gene matches. The CDR3 reads CASTSWGTSGRVTDTQYF. CDR3 nucleotides: TGTGCCAGCACATCCTGGGGAACGAGCGGGAGGGTCACAGATACGCAGTATTTT.

The chain joins TRBV18 to TRBJ2-1, with 10 bases aligning to TRBD2. Trimming removed 0 bases from V and 8 bases from J; junction bases left unmatched: 4. The length of the CDR3 is 15 residues. CDR1 is KGHSH, CDR2 LQKENI, per germline. The CDR3 here is CASSPPSGGWDEQFF. The CDR3 region has the DNA TGTGCCAGCTCACCACCTAGCGGGGGGTGGGATGAGCAGTTCTTC.

The J gene is TRBJ2-2, the V gene TRBV5-1; 9 bases fit TRBD1. This CDR3 has 15 amino acids. Germline-derived CDR1 and CDR2 are SGHRS and YFSETQ. Trimming cost V 4 bases and J 3 bases; bases outside gene matches: 4. The CDR3 protein is CASSLGTGYTGELFF. CDR3 bases: TGCGCCAGCAGCCTAGGGACAGGGTACACCGGGGAGCTGTTTTTT. Complete variable domain (other parts from reference TRBV5-1 and TRBJ2-2): KAGVTQTPRYLIKTRGQQVTLSCSPISGHRSVSWYQQTPGQGLQFLFEYFSETQRNKGNFPGRFSGRQFSNSRSEMNVSTLELGDSALYLCASSLGTGYTGELFFGEGSRLTVL.

The V gene is TRBV4-3, the J gene TRBJ2-2; D perhaps matches TRBD1 (5 bases). The CDR3 is 17 amino acids. Trimming pared 4 bases from V and 0 bases from J, leaving 15 bases between. Germline V gives CDR1 LGHNA, CDR2 YSLEER. CDR3 DNA: TGCGCCAGCAGCCGAAGGATGACAGCAACGAACACCGGGGAGCTGTTTTTT. Protein product: CASSRRMTATNTGELFF.

J is TRBJ2-5 and V is TRBV10-3, with 14 bases fitting TRBD2. TRBJ2-7 matches the DNA end more closely, so the J call is doubtful. Germline CDR1 ENHRY, CDR2 SYGVKD. This CDR3 region has 14 residues. The CDR3 coding sequence is TGTGCCATCAGCGGACTAGCGGGAGGCTACGAGCAGTACTTC. It translates to CAISGLAGGYEQYF.

The genes are TRBV18 and TRBJ2-7, with D possibly matching TRBD2 (6 bases). Germline V gene data show CDR1 as KGHSH and CDR2 as LQKENI. Trimming took off 6 bases at V and 2 bases at J, with 11 bases between the two ends. CDR3 length: 13 amino acids. The CDR3 region has the DNA TGTGCCAGCTCGTTCGGAGGGGCCTACGAGCAGTACTTC. It specifies CASSFGGAYEQYF. The variable domain in full, completed from reference TRBV18 and TRBJ2-7, reads NAGVMQNPRHLVRRRGQEARLRCSPMKGHSHVYWYRQLPEEGLKFMVYLQKENIIDESGMPKERFSAEFPKEGPSILRIQQVVRGDSAAYFCASSFGGAYEQYFGPGTRLTVT.

V is TRBV9 and J is TRBJ2-2; D is possibly TRBD1 or TRBD2 (5 bases each). The CDR3 consists of 14 residues. V gave up 0 bases and J gave up 7 bases, with 10 bases separating them. The germline gives CDR1 SGDLS, CDR2 YYNGEE. CDR3 coding DNA: TGTGCCAGCAGCGTAGCTTGGGGGAGCGGGGAGCTGTTTTTT. Protein: CASSVAWGSGELFF.

The rearrangement joins TRBV6-6 to TRBJ1-3, with D possibly being TRBD1 (5 bases). The CDR3 covers 16 residues. Germline V gene sequence: CDR1 MNHNY, CDR2 SVGAGI (reference sequence). The V end lost 2 bases, the J end lost 0 bases, and 11 bases lay between the germline ends. The CDR3 DNA reads TGTGCCAGCAGTTACCAGGGCGGAAACTCTGGAAACACCATATATTTT. This encodes CASSYQGGNSGNTIYF.

J is TRBJ2-7 and V is TRBV21-1; TRBD2, as called in the table, went unchecked against the DNA. TRBV21-1 is a recognized pseudogene. The CDR3 consists of 12 residues. The CDR3 loop reads CASSKKTEEQYF. In nucleotides, the CDR3 is TGTGCCAGCAGCAAAAAAACGGAGGAGCAGTACTTC.

J is TRBJ2-1 and V is TRBV18, with 9 bases matching TRBD2. After removal of 4 bases from V and 5 bases from J, the junction contained 15 bases not matched to a gene. Germline V gives CDR1 KGHSH, CDR2 LQKENI. The CDR3 consists of 18 residues. CDR3 sequence: CASSLIAGASIRNNEQFF. The CDR3 nucleotides are TGTGCCAGCTCACTAATAGCGGGAGCCTCGATCAGGAACAATGAGCAGTTCTTC.

The chain has TRBV6-6 and TRBJ1-1; no definite D call. The V end lost 6 bases, the J end lost 4 bases, and 12 bases lay between the germline ends. CDR3 length: 13 amino acids. The V gene's germline CDR1 is MNHNY and CDR2 SVGAGI (reference sequence). CDR3 bases: TGTGCCAGCAGCCCCGGCCAGCTCACTGAAGCTTTCTTT. This codes for CASSPGQLTEAFF.

The chain recombines TRBV2 with TRBJ2-1, with D hard to call. The CDR3 sequence is 10 residues long. V was cut by 6 bases and J by 11 bases, with 8 bases left in between. Per germline, CDR1 SNHLY and CDR2 FYNNEI. CDR3: CASRIEQQFF. CDR3 in DNA: TGTGCCAGCAGAATAGAACAGCAGTTCTTC.

The chain is built from TRBV27 and TRBJ2-2; 9 bases are shared with TRBD1. V shed 4 bases and J 7 bases; nucleotides not matched to a gene: 7. The CDR3 runs to 15 residues. Germline V CDR1 and CDR2: MNHEY, SMNVEV (reference sequence). The CDR3 reads CASSSRTGAVGELFF. The CDR3 DNA reads TGTGCCAGCAGTTCAAGGACAGGGGCGGTCGGGGAGCTGTTTTTT.

This chain uses TRBV2 with TRBJ2-3; 14 bases agree with TRBD2. This CDR3 has 23 amino acids. The V gene's germline CDR1 is SNHLY and CDR2 FYNNEI. The V gene end was trimmed by 6 bases and the J gene end by 2 bases; junction bases not matched to a gene: 25. CDR3 nucleotide sequence: TGTGCCAGCAGGAGGGGACAGGGGTTTCAGACTAGCGGGAGGGGATCCCCCACAGATACGCAGTATTTT. It codes for CASRRGQGFQTSGRGSPTDTQYF.

V is TRBV7-2 and J is TRBJ2-3, with 12 bases aligning to TRBD2. Germline-derived CDR1 and CDR2 are SGHTA and FQGNSA. V was pared by 1 base and J by 5 bases, with 4 bases of the junction left unmatched. The CDR3 is 16 amino acids. This chain's CDR3 is CASSLVTSGRQDTQYF. CDR3 sequence (DNA): TGTGCCAGCAGCTTAGTGACTAGCGGGAGACAAGATACGCAGTATTTT.

The CDR3 DNA is TGTGCCAGCAGCTTGGAATGGAGGGGGGGCACAGATACGCAGTATTTT. Its translation: CASSLEWRGGTDTQYF. The genes are TRBV5-6 and TRBJ2-3, with D perhaps TRBD1 or TRBD2 (6 bases each). The CDR3 loop spans 16 amino acids. V gave up 0 bases and J gave up 1 base, with 12 bases separating them. Germline CDR1 is SGHDT and CDR2 is YYEEEE.

The chain recombines TRBV11-2 with TRBJ1-4; the D gene is possibly TRBD1 (5 bases). The CDR3 totals 15 residues. Deletions cut 2 bases from V and 5 bases from J, with 12 bases between. Germline V gene lookup returns CDR1 SGHAT and CDR2 FQNNGV. CDR3 coding DNA: TGTGCCAGCAGCTTAATGGGGCGAGGGAATGAAAAACTGTTTTTT. It encodes CASSLMGRGNEKLFF.

The V gene is TRBV10-3, the J gene TRBJ2-1; D perhaps matches TRBD2 (6 bases). Germline V gene lookup returns CDR1 ENHRY and CDR2 SYGVKD. The CDR3 is made up of 15 amino acids. V lost 10 bases and J 6 bases, leaving 22 bases between the germline ends. CDR3 nucleotides: TGTGCCACGCGGGGCAGCGGCCGACTCGGCAATGAGCAGTTCTTC. Amino acids: CATRGSGRLGNEQFF.

This clone was detected once. The chain recombines TRBV7-2 with TRBJ2-1, with TRBD2 matching 12 bases. After removal of 0 bases from V and 6 bases from J, the junction contained 3 bases not matched to a gene. The CDR3 contains 16 residues. Germline V gene data show CDR1 as SGHTA and CDR2 as FQGNSA. The CDR3: CASSLAGTSGRNEQFF. CDR3 coding DNA: TGTGCCAGCAGCTTAGCCGGGACTAGCGGGCGCAATGAGCAGTTCTTC.

J is TRBJ2-1 and V is TRBV5-4; D not certain. Trimming left V 6 bases short and J 2 bases short, with 21 bases between. Germline assignment: CDR1 SGHNT and CDR2 YYREEE (reference sequence). CDR3 length equals 17 residues. The CDR3 DNA is TGTGCCAGCACCGACATACTCGATTCCCACACCTACAATGAGCAGTTCTTC. This translates into CASTDILDSHTYNEQFF.

The CDR3 spells CASSSVDSTDTQYF. The CDR3 nucleotides are TGTGCCAGCAGTTCCGTCGACAGCACAGATACGCAGTATTTT. The V call is TRBV6-5, the J call TRBJ2-3; D gene unclear. Trimming pared 4 bases from V and 0 bases from J, leaving 8 bases between. Germline CDR1 reads MNHEY; CDR2 reads SVGAGI. The CDR3 is made up of 14 amino acids.

V is TRBV6-5 and J is TRBJ2-7, with 7 bases matching TRBD1. V shed 4 bases and J 5 bases; nucleotides not matched to a gene: 5. CDR1 is MNHEY and CDR2 is SVGAGI in the germline V gene. This CDR3 has 13 residues. The DNA of the CDR3 is TGTGCCAGCAGTTCGGCAGGGGGAAACGAGCAGTACTTC. Residues: CASSSAGGNEQYF.

The V and J genes are TRBV5-1 and TRBJ1-4; 7 positions match TRBD1. With V trimmed by 4 bases and J by 5 bases, 2 bases remained unmatched. The CDR3 contains 13 residues. Germline V gene lookup returns CDR1 SGHRS and CDR2 YFSETQ. CDR3 sequence: CASSPTGNEKLFF. The CDR3 nucleotides read TGCGCCAGCAGCCCGACAGGGAATGAAAAACTGTTTTTT. Drawing the rest from reference TRBV5-1 and TRBJ1-4, the complete variable domain is KAGVTQTPRYLIKTRGQQVTLSCSPISGHRSVSWYQQTPGQGLQFLFEYFSETQRNKGNFPGRFSGRQFSNSRSEMNVSTLELGDSALYLCASSPTGNEKLFFGSGTQLSVL.

V gene TRBV5-4 combines with J gene TRBJ1-1; no firm D call. Between the trimmed V and J ends, which lost 0 bases and 7 bases, there was a span of 4 bases. Looked up from germline, CDR1 is SGHNT and CDR2 is YYREEE (reference sequence). The CDR3 extends over 11 amino acids. CDR3 in amino acids: CASSLGGEAFF. The DNA for the CDR3 is TGTGCCAGCAGCTTGGGGGGTGAAGCTTTCTTT.